This record looks at one T cell receptor (beta chain) sequence and its context. Deletions cut 1 base from V and 8 bases from J, with 11 bases between. The CDR3 sequence is 13 residues long. Germline loops: CDR1 SGHNT, CDR2 YENEEA. Here immunoSEQ multiplex PCR was the method, and the copy in TCRdb shows in-frame clones only, minus some. The sample has about 230,000 clones; approximately 89% are singletons. This specimen comes from a study of blood T cell repertoires in COVID-19. About the study: From the United States, Italy and Spain came samples of acute and convalescent COVID-19. T cells, B-cell-depleted T cells, or PBMCs supplied cDNA or gDNA.

Enrolled through a virtual design, the participants were between roughly 18 and 89 years of age and came from about two dozen US areas. Allocation to cohorts depended on clinical history reported by the participants. This chain joins TRBV11-3 and TRBJ1-2; D is unclear. Sequencing input: PBMCs or T cells enriched from blood (not recorded which). This clonotype was obtained from a woman between 40 and 50 years old with acute COVID-19. The CDR3 sequence is CASSLGGLVGYTF. The CDR3 bases are TGTGCCAGCAGCTTAGGAGGTTTGGTAGGCTACACCTTC.